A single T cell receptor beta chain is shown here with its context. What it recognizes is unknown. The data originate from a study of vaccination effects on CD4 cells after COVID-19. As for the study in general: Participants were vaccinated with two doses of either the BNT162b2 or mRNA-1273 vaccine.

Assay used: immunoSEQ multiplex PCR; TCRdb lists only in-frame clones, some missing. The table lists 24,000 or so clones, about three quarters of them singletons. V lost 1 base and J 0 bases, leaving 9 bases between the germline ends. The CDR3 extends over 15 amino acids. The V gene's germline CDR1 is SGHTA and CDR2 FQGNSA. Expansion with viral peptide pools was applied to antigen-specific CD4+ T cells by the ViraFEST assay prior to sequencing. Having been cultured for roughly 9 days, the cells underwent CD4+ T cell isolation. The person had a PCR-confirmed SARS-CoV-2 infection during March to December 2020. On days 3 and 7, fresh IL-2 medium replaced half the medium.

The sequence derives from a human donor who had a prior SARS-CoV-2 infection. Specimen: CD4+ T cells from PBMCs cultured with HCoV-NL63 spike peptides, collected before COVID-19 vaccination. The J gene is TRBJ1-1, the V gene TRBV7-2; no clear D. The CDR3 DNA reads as TGTGCCAGCAGCTTAGTCAGTAACATGAACACTGAAGCTTTCTTT. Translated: CASSLVSNMNTEAFF.